This T cell receptor beta chain was found in a study of shared clonotypes between healthy human individuals. Study-wide results and limits: Clonotype sharing among donors likely depends on sequencing depth.

Trimming shortened V by 0 bases and J by 2 bases, and 8 bases separated the two germline ends. The CDR3 has 15 residues. The germline V gene has CDR1 LNHDA and CDR2 SQIVND (reference sequence). Libraries were prepared by immunoSEQ multiplex PCR; TCRdb keeps only in-frame clonotypes and omits some of them. Of around 500,000 clones listed, roughly 85% were seen once; the top ten hold around 12%. For this clone: Its antigen is as yet unknown.

The source of this sequence is a woman between 40 and 50 years old in good health. Some clones in this sample may be carry-over from other donors' samples. Material: PBMCs. The genes are TRBV19 and TRBJ1-5; D remains ambiguous. CDR3 in DNA: TGTGCCAGTAGTATAGAGTCGGTTGGCAATCAGCCCCAGCATTTT. It codes for CASSIESVGNQPQHF.